What follows are 2 T cell receptor beta chains derived from one specimen sequenced in a study of cytomegalovirus exposure and HLA in healthy donors. The protocol was immunoSEQ multiplex PCR, while the TCRdb copy is restricted to in-frame clones and leaves out a portion. Among about 340,000 clones listed, 75% to 90% were seen once. Material for sequencing was PBMCs. These receptors all come from a woman younger than 35 in good health and CMV-seronegative.

This sequence joins TRBV30 and TRBJ2-5, with D perhaps matching TRBD2 (6 bases). The V end lost 2 bases, the J end lost 4 bases, and 11 bases lay between the germline ends. The CDR3 is 13 amino acids. The V gene's germline CDR1 is GTSNPN and CDR2 SVGIG (reference sequence). In DNA form, the CDR3 reads TGTGCCTGGAGTCCCGGGACTCCAGAGACCCAGTACTTC. The encoded protein is CAWSPGTPETQYF.

The V gene is TRBV5-1, the J gene TRBJ2-3; 7 bases map to TRBD2. The V and J ends lost 2 bases and 3 bases, in that order; junction bases with no gene match: 9. The CDR3 spans 16 residues. The germline gives CDR1 SGHRS, CDR2 YFSETQ. CDR3 DNA sequence: TGCGCCAGCAGCTTAGGTTCGGGAGGTGAGACAGATACGCAGTATTTT. This translates into CASSLGSGGETDTQYF.